This TCR beta chain is drawn from a study of T cells in Graves' hyperthyroidism and ophthalmopathy. Points from the study as a whole: Blood samples included most of the expanded thyroid clonotypes exceeding 0.001.

Orbital computed tomography, thyroid ultrasound, serum thyroxine and TRAb, and clinical symptoms together informed the diagnoses. There are many counts of this clonotype. Its cognate antigen is unknown. Amplification of TCR beta CDR3 regions used RNA as the template. Primed by the HTBI set, a first-round RT-PCR was run on the TCR CDR3. TCRdb re-analysed the multiplex PCR reads in MiXCR, keeping a single row per CDR3 protein. The table has under 400,000 distinct CDR3 sequences, roughly 15% seen once. Germline loops: CDR1 DFQATT, CDR2 SNEGSKA (reference sequence). The V segment lost 6 bases and the J segment 6 bases; nucleotides outside the gene matches: 3. CDR3 length equals 13 residues.

The TCR sequence derives from a woman aged 60-70 years with Graves' ophthalmopathy. The rearrangement links TRBV20-1 to TRBJ2-3; TRBD2 aligns across 13 bases. The sample was blood. The CDR3 loop reads CSARTSGSDTQYF. Written as DNA, the CDR3 is TGCAGTGCCCGGACTAGCGGGAGTGATACGCAGTATTTT.